Given below is one T cell receptor (beta chain) in context. The primer mix had 60 Vbeta and 13 Jbeta primers. Here immunoSEQ multiplex PCR was the method, and the copy in TCRdb shows in-frame clones only, minus some. This table holds about 130,000 clones, about 80% found once. This record comes from a study of cytomegalovirus exposure and HLA in healthy donors. The CDR3 extends over 18 amino acids. Trimming took 2 bases from V and 3 from J; bases not matched to a gene: 18. Per germline, CDR1 GTSNPN and CDR2 SVGIG (reference sequence). This TCR came from a man aged 25-45 years in good health and CMV-seronegative. Material for sequencing was PBMCs. The rearrangement uses TRBV30 and TRBJ2-5, with 7 bases matching TRBD2. CDR3 in DNA: TGTGCCTGGAGTTTCCCCAGGGTGGCGGGAGACACAAAAGAGACCCAGTACTTC. It specifies CAWSFPRVAGDTKETQYF.